Listed below are T cell receptor beta chains from one sample, sequenced in a study of technical replicates of blood from several donors. Using immunoSEQ multiplex PCR, the repertoire was profiled, and TCRdb retains in-frame clones only, with some absent. The table shows about 80,000 clones, with about 94% occurring only once. The source material was T cells isolated from PBMCs. The receptors come from a human donor in good health. Each CDR3 is given with its conserved first and last residue. A D gene is named only where the DNA matches it firmly. The size entry is marked missing in some rows and otherwise reads once, few, many or a size class.

.	TRBV6-5	TRBJ2-7	TRBD1	TGTGCCAGCAGTTTCGGGACAGCCCTGAGCGAGCAGTACTTC	CASSFGTALSEQYF
.	TRBV7-3	TRBJ2-2	TRBD2	TGTGCCAGCAGCTCCCTAGCGGGGAACACCGGGGAGCTGTTTTTT	CASSSLAGNTGELFF
.	TRBV7-2	TRBJ2-7	.	TGTGCCAGCAGCTTTGGGCCCCCCGGGAGCTCCTACGAGCAGTACTTC	CASSFGPPGSSYEQYF
.	TRBV25-1	TRBJ2-7	TRBD1	TGTGCCAGCAGTGACCTAAGGACAGGGAGTTCCTACGAGCAGTACTTC	CASSDLRTGSSYEQYF
.	TRBV7-9	TRBJ2-7	.	TGTGCCAGCAGCAGGGGCACGAGGGAGGATCACTACGAGCAGTACTTC	CASSRGTREDHYEQYF
.	TRBV5-1	TRBJ2-7	TRBD2	TGCGCCAGCAAAGGGGGAGCGGGAGAGCACTACGAGCAGTACTTC	CASKGGAGEHYEQYF
.	TRBV6-4	TRBJ2-7	.	TGTGCCAGCTGGACAGACGCTTACGAGCAGTACTTC	CASWTDAYEQYF
.	TRBV27	TRBJ1-1	.	TGTGCCAGCAGTTTATACGGCCAGGGGAACACTGAAGCTTTCTTT	CASSLYGQGNTEAFF
.	TRBV5-4	TRBJ1-6	.	TGTGCCAGCAGCTTGGGGGAGGCGAATTCACCCCTCCACTTT	CASSLGEANSPLHF
.	TRBV10-3	TRBJ2-7	TRBD1	TGTGCCATCATGACAGGGGGTACGGACGAGCAGTACTTC	CAIMTGGTDEQYF
.	TRBV7-9	TRBJ2-7	.	TGTGCCAGCAGCGGCTCTGGGGGGATCACCTACGAGCAGTACTTC	CASSGSGGITYEQYF
.	TRBV19	TRBJ1-1	.	TGTGCCAGTAGTATATGGGGCGACCGCACTGAAGCTTTCTTT	CASSIWGDRTEAFF
.	TRBV28	TRBJ1-4	.	TGTGCCAGCAGGAAGACAGCCACTAATGAAAAACTGTTTTTT	CASRKTATNEKLFF
.	TRBV6-6	TRBJ1-5	.	TGTGCCAGCAGTTACCCAGGGGATCAGCCCCAGCATTTT	CASSYPGDQPQHF
.	TRBV27	TRBJ2-3	TRBD2	TGTGCCAGCAGTTTAACTAGCGGGGACACAGATACGCAGTATTTT	CASSLTSGDTDTQYF
.	TRBV2	TRBJ2-5	TRBD2	TGTGCCGGGAAGCGAGGAGCGGGAGGTGAGGAGACCCAGTACTTC	CAGKRGAGGEETQYF
.	TRBV19	TRBJ1-1	.	TGTGCCAGTAGTACACACAGGGTCGACACTGAAGCTTTCTTT	CASSTHRVDTEAFF
.	TRBV5-1	TRBJ2-2	TRBD2	TGCGCCAGCAGCCCGAGCGGGAGAGGAACCGGGGAGCTGTTTTTT	CASSPSGRGTGELFF
.	TRBV5-1	TRBJ1-4	TRBD1	TGCGCCAGCAGCGAAGGGACAGCCCTGTTTTTT	CASSEGTALFF
once	TRBV20-1	TRBJ1-4	.	TGCAGTGCTTGGAGTAGGGAAAAACTGTTTTTT	CSAWSREKLFF
once	TRBV4-2	TRBJ2-1	.	TGTGCCAGCAGCCAAGAACAGGAATATGAGCAGTTCTTC	CASSQEQEYEQFF
.	TRBV5-6	TRBJ1-2	.	TGTGCCAGCAGCTTGGATGTCGGGGTCGGAAATGGCTACACCTTC	CASSLDVGVGNGYTF
.	TRBV28	TRBJ2-5	.	TGTGCCAGCAGCGACTGGGAGACCCAGTACTTC	CASSDWETQYF
.	TRBV5-5	TRBJ2-1	TRBD2	TGTGCCAGCAGCTTAACTAGCGCCTACAATGAGCAGTTCTTC	CASSLTSAYNEQFF
.	TRBV6-5	TRBJ2-5	.	TGTGCCAGCAGTTACTCGCAACGTCAGGAGACCCAGTACTTC	CASSYSQRQETQYF
.	TRBV27	TRBJ2-3	.	TGTGCCAGCGGTGGACTACCTCCAGATACGCAGTATTTT	CASGGLPPDTQYF
.	TRBV10-3	TRBJ1-2	.	TGTGCCATCAGTGATGTCGGCAGGGTTGACTATGGCTACACCTTC	CAISDVGRVDYGYTF
.	TRBV7-4	TRBJ1-5	.	TGTGCCAGCAGCTTAGGCGGGAGGCAGCCCCAGCATTTT	CASSLGGRQPQHF
.	TRBV7-9	TRBJ1-3	.	TGTGCCAGCAGCTTATGGTCCGCCGGCTCTGGAAACACCATATATTTT	CASSLWSAGSGNTIYF
.	TRBV21-1	TRBJ2-1	.	TGTGCCAGCAGCACGCGGCCTAATTGGGTTTCCGAACTAGCGGGAGACGGTGAGCAGTTCTTC	CASSTRPNWVSELAGDGEQFF
.	TRBV29-1	TRBJ1-1	.	TGCAGCGTAGGGGACACTTACCACACTGAAGCTTTCTTT	CSVGDTYHTEAFF
.	TRBV10-3	TRBJ1-1	.	TGTGCCATCAGTGTGGGCAGGGAGAACACTGAAGCTTTCTTT	CAISVGRENTEAFF
.	TRBV28	TRBJ2-7	TRBD1	TGTGCCAGCAGAACAACAGGGGGTGGATCCTACGAGCAGTACTTC	CASRTTGGGSYEQYF
.	TRBV28	TRBJ2-1	TRBD2	TGTGCCAGCGGGACTAGCGGATCCAATGAGCAGTTCTTC	CASGTSGSNEQFF
once	TRBV15	TRBJ2-7	.	TGTGCCACCAGCAGAGATCTTGCGGTTAGGGGATACGAGCAGTACTTC	CATSRDLAVRGYEQYF
.	TRBV4-2	TRBJ1-4	TRBD1	TGTGCCAGCAGCCTGGACAGGTTCAATGAAAAACTGTTTTTT	CASSLDRFNEKLFF
.	TRBV2	TRBJ2-5	TRBD1	TGTGCCAGTAACAGGGGCCCGGGGGAGACCCAGTACTTC	CASNRGPGETQYF
.	TRBV12-5	TRBJ2-5	TRBD1	TGTGCTAGTGGTTTGGGAATACAGGGGGAGACCCAGTACTTC	CASGLGIQGETQYF
.	TRBV7-9	TRBJ2-3	.	TGTGCCAGCAGCCCAGGCACAGGTAGCACAGATACGCAGTATTTT	CASSPGTGSTDTQYF
.	TRBV7-9	TRBJ2-1	.	TGTGCCAGCAGCCCCCCCCCTCTAGACAATGAGCAGTTCTTC	CASSPPPLDNEQFF
.	TRBV4-3	TRBJ2-7	.	TGCGCCAGCAGCCAAGTCTGGGGGGTCGCCTACGAGCAGTACTTC	CASSQVWGVAYEQYF
.	TRBV5-4	TRBJ2-5	.	TGTGCCAGCAGCTCCCCAGGGGTTCAAGAGACCCAGTACTTC	CASSSPGVQETQYF
.	TRBV19	TRBJ2-7	TRBD2	TGTGCCAGCAATCTAGCGGGAGCTTCCCACGAGCAGTACTTC	CASNLAGASHEQYF
.	TRBV19	TRBJ1-1	.	TGTGCCAGCGGCCAGGGGAGGGGGGCTGAAGCTTTCTTT	CASGQGRGAEAFF
.	TRBV29-1	TRBJ2-7	TRBD2	TGCAGCGTTGCTAGCGGGGCTACCTACGAGCAGTACTTC	CSVASGATYEQYF
once	TRBV27	TRBJ2-2	.	TGTGCCAGCAGTTTATCCCAGCGGGTCACCGGGGAGCTGTTTTTT	CASSLSQRVTGELFF
.	TRBV7-9	TRBJ2-7	TRBD2	TGTGCCAGCAGCTTAGGACTAGCGGGAGACGAGCAGTACTTC	CASSLGLAGDEQYF
.	TRBV25-1	TRBJ1-1	.	TGTGCCAGCAGTGACTTTCCTGAAGCTTTCTTT	CASSDFPEAFF
.	TRBV19	TRBJ2-7	.	TGTGCCAGTAGTATTGTCCTAGCTGAACCCTACGAGCAGTACTTC	CASSIVLAEPYEQYF
few	TRBV6-5	TRBJ2-1	TRBD2	TGTGCCAGCAGGGCTCGGACTAGTTTCCATGAGCAGTTCTTC	CASRARTSFHEQFF